The rows below give T cell receptor beta chains drawn from one sample of a study of identical twins' blood T cells. TCRdb re-called the 5' RACE reads with MiXCR, one entry per CDR3 protein. This sample has a few hundred thousand distinct CDR3 sequences, with over 25% found just once. Sequenced input: PBMCs. The receptors were gathered from a woman between 18 and 55 years old in good health. Both conserved end residues are part of each CDR3.

V,J,CDR3
TRBV20-1,TRBJ2-3,CSVQRELTDTQYF
TRBV11-2,TRBJ1-2,CASSLRAVSIYGYTF
TRBV20-1,TRBJ2-2,CNRPRMAGELFF
TRBV6-1,TRBJ2-3,CASSEEHLGSGLDTQYF
TRBV5-1,TRBJ1-3,CASSHTGAGNTIYF
TRBV5-1,TRBJ1-6,CASSLGQDNSPLHF
TRBV20-1,TRBJ2-7,CSARDSLRDRTYEQYF
TRBV5-6,TRBJ2-1,CASSLGTTSYNEQFF
TRBV6-6,TRBJ1-1,CASCPGTGAMSTEAFF
TRBV20-1,TRBJ1-5,CRVEENNQPQHF
TRBV9,TRBJ1-2,CASNRQTGHFYGYTF
TRBV7-9,TRBJ2-1,CASSWGTGSNEQFF
TRBV20-1,TRBJ1-4,CSARNPGQGREKLFF
TRBV6-5,TRBJ2-5,CASSYSGQIQETQYF
TRBV11-2,TRBJ1-1,CANSLYGGTEAFF
TRBV6-2/TRBV6-3,TRBJ2-5,CASSSFHQETQYF
TRBV15,TRBJ1-2,CATSRRIYGYTF
TRBV7-9,TRBJ2-1,CASSSSGISSYNEQFF
TRBV7-2,TRBJ2-2,CASRFETGELFF
TRBV19,TRBJ2-1,CSSSIGGLSPGIGEQFF
TRBV9,TRBJ1-2,CASGQGYTF
TRBV20-1,TRBJ1-2,CSARAGGRDRVDYGYTF
TRBV12-3/TRBV12-4,TRBJ2-2,CASSHRRSTGELFF
TRBV20-1,TRBJ1-1,CSARKAGGTEAFF
TRBV6-2/TRBV6-3,TRBJ1-5,CASSYTYQPQHF
TRBV20-1,TRBJ1-5,CSARDGYSNQPQHF
TRBV3-1,TRBJ1-1,CASSPGTALIGDAFF
TRBV20-1,TRBJ1-2,CSARDGAAYTF
TRBV2,TRBJ2-3,CASSDVGADTQYF
TRBV5-1,TRBJ2-3,CASKQGLAGARDTQYF
TRBV18,TRBJ1-1,CASSPPAGGDTEAFF
TRBV2,TRBJ2-5,CASSALTAQETQYF
TRBV12-3/TRBV12-4,TRBJ1-1,CASNIMNTEAFF
TRBV5-1,TRBJ2-1,CASSYAFSNEQFF
TRBV7-2,TRBJ1-5,CASSLDHFGPQHF
TRBV7-2,TRBJ2-3,CASSVAGTWRSDTQYF
TRBV7-9,TRBJ1-1,CASSLAAGATEAFF
TRBV9,TRBJ1-1,CASSVHANTEAFF
TRBV2,TRBJ2-4,CASVVTKNIQYF
TRBV2,TRBJ1-3,CASSEASAGYGNTIYF
TRBV12-3/TRBV12-4,TRBJ2-2,CASRLDSNTGELFF
TRBV10-3,TRBJ1-2,CAISEPAGRTSNYGYTF
TRBV27,TRBJ2-7,CASSLTGIYYEQYF
TRBV20-1,TRBJ2-1,CSARSGQGSYNEQFF
TRBV20-1,TRBJ1-1,CMVLFRTEAFF
TRBV25-1,TRBJ1-5,CASSEVGTGGDQPQHF
TRBV7-8,TRBJ2-1,CASSLDRRLAGVNEQFF
TRBV6-1,TRBJ1-5,CASLGPTGRNQPQHF
TRBV7-9,TRBJ2-2,CASSDSGTSGTGELFF
TRBV5-1,TRBJ1-1,CASSLEQGAGTEAFF
TRBV10-3,TRBJ2-1,CAISDPGSKEFF
TRBV20-1,TRBJ2-1,CSARGNNEQFF
TRBV6-1,TRBJ1-5,CASRYSNQPQHF
TRBV18,TRBJ2-2,CASSPRGSDYTGELFF
TRBV18,TRBJ1-1,CASSPSPRTEAFF
TRBV11-2,TRBJ1-1,CASSLPAGGNTEAFF
TRBV29-1,TRBJ1-2,CSVEAHPGQGISYTF
TRBV29-1,TRBJ1-1,CSAQEAFF